This TCR beta chain appears in the sequencing data of a study of identical twins. Points from the study as a whole: Models predicted less out-of-frame TCR alpha sharing in monozygotic twins than was found.

In TCRdb, the 5' RACE reads were re-called with MiXCR into one record per CDR3 protein. The sample holds hundreds of thousands of distinct CDR3 sequences, roughly an eighth seen once. Trimming took 5 bases from V and 3 from J, leaving 8 bases between them. Per germline, CDR1 SGHAT and CDR2 FQNNGV. CDR3 length: 12 residues. This clonotype was counted ten times or more. Antigen specificity is unknown. These same data were also listed under a study on yellow fever vaccine responses in identical twins.

This TCR came from a woman in her late teens or twenties in good health. The chain couples TRBV11-2 to TRBJ2-7; D gene unclear. Source material: CD8+ T cells sorted from blood. CDR3 protein: CASSIPFYEQYF. Written as DNA, the CDR3 is TGTGCCAGCAGCATACCATTCTACGAGCAGTACTTC.